Sequencing of this T cell receptor beta chain was carried out in a study of T cell clonality in common variable immunodeficiency. This clone has ten or more counts. One end of the junction fails to match germline, which may point to a read error. The read falls 3 residues short of the CDR3 end, and the missing part is taken from the germline J gene. Using immunoSEQ multiplex PCR, the repertoire was profiled, and TCRdb retains in-frame clones only, with some absent. Observed are over 30,000 clones, no singletons, with the top ten taking 3.5% to 4.5%. The CDR3 is 17 amino acids. Germline loops: CDR1 SSHAT, CDR2 FNYEAQ (reference sequence).

The sequencing sample was made of peripheral blood mononuclear cells. This clonotype was obtained from a person aged 18-69 years in good health. This chain uses TRBV7-7 with TRBJ2-2; D is uncertain. The CDR3 bases that were read are TGTGCTAGCAGCCTACCAATACTCTTCGGGTTCAGCGGGGAG. Translated: CASSLPILFGFSGE. The complete CDR3 sequence is CASSLPILFGFSGELFF.